This T cell receptor (beta chain) comes out of a study of CD8+CD57+ T cells in acquired aplastic anemia. Study summary: Sorted CD4+ and CD8+ cells gave an average of about 3 ug of DNA. Read counts for CD4+ cells (from healthy donors) averaged roughly 11 million. General observations from the study: Simpson's diversity of CD8+ cells was not significantly different in patients compared with controls. A set of 25 to 30 CD8+ CDR3 sequences was shared between patients and controls, and these sequences appeared highly expressed in patients.

V lost 2 bases, J lost 6 bases, and 14 bases lay in between. CDR3 length: 15 residues. CDR1 and CDR2 (germline): LNHDA, SQIVND (reference sequence). Genomic DNA, serving as template, underwent TCR beta VDJ and CDR3 profiling. Each CDR3 protein gets one entry after TCRdb re-called the reads with MiXCR. The sample includes under 200,000 distinct CDR3 sequences, 55% to 75% of them seen just once. As for this clonotype: Antigen unknown.

The clonotype originates from a human donor in good health. V gene TRBV19 combines with J gene TRBJ1-5, with D maybe TRBD1 (6 bases). The sample taken for sequencing was sorted CD4+, CD8+, or CD8+CD57+ T cells (not recorded which) from PBMCs. The CDR3 nucleotides read TGTGCCAGTAGTATACGGCAGGGGCGGGGTCAGCCCCAGCATTTT. Translating it yields CASSIRQGRGQPQHF.